This T cell receptor beta chain comes out of a study of response to subunit inactivated influenza vaccine. About this clonotype: Its antigen is unidentified.

TCRdb processed the RT-PCR reads anew with MiXCR; each CDR3 protein has one entry. Of hundreds of thousands of distinct CDR3 sequences in the sample, approximately 13% were seen once. The length of the CDR3 is 13 residues. Study conclusions and caveats: Authors suggested that a seasonal influenza vaccination recruits few new T cells each time.

The material sequenced was PBMCs from blood, taken roughly 6 weeks after vaccination. This clonotype was sampled from a man aged 50-59 years who received an inactivated influenza vaccine. The chain employs TRBV21-1 and TRBJ2-1; no DNA check was done on the table's D call, TRBD2. TRBV21-1 is described as a pseudogene. Written as DNA, the CDR3 is TGTCTCCCGCCGGCTACTCGGGGGAATGAGCAGTTCTTC. It codes for CLPPATRGNEQFF.